The present T cell receptor beta chain was sequenced within a study of shared clonotypes between healthy human individuals. Both subsets, CD45RA+ naive and CD45RA-negative memory, were split from the CD4+ cells. Produced via immunoSEQ multiplex PCR; TCRdb's table is partial and in-frame only. The repertoire holds a few hundred thousand clones, over 70% seen once, with 10% in the top ten. Whole-study findings and limits: Memory subsets had estimated richness that was generally smaller than that of naive subsets. Owing to a small donor count, the genetic and exposure-history diversity represented was limited. Roughly 5.3% of naive CD4 clonotypes were common to four donors.

Remarks on this clone: Its antigen is not known. This sample includes further DNA sequences coding for the same CDR3.

This sequence was found in a man aged 25 to 40 in good health. The sequencing sample was made of memory CD4+ T cells sorted from blood. As for subset: CD45RA-negative fraction.

This CDR3 reads CASSEYLTYEQYF. The CDR3 coding sequence is TGCGCCAGCAGTGAGTACCTGACCTACGAGCAGTACTTC. The chain employs TRBV10-2 and TRBJ2-7, with no clear D. This CDR3 comprises 13 residues. Germline loops: CDR1 WSHSY, CDR2 SAAADI. V lost 1 base and J lost 2, with 6 bases in between.